These T cell receptor beta chains were read from a single sample in a study of beta chain features in type 1 diabetes. The data were produced by immunoSEQ multiplex PCR, yet TCRdb's version contains in-frame clones alone and is incomplete. The sample consists of 200,000 to 300,000 clones, approximately 11% of them appearing once. Sequencing was performed on naive CD4+ T cells from blood. Receptor source: a man aged 30 to 45 with type 1 diabetes. Both conserved end residues are part of each CDR3. A D gene is named only where the DNA matches it firmly. Expanded clones are given a class, and other clones once, few, many or no size at all.

size: -; V: TRBV19; D: TRBD1; J: TRBJ2-1; CDR3: CASRRDRMNYNEQFF; DNA: TGTGCCAGTAGACGGGACAGGATGAACTACAATGAGCAGTTCTTC
size: -; V: TRBV2; D: -; J: TRBJ1-5; CDR3: CASRGLPNQPQHF; DNA: TGTGCCAGCAGGGGACTCCCCAATCAGCCCCAGCATTTT
size: few; V: TRBV2; D: -; J: TRBJ1-4; CDR3: CASSEGQTKNEKLFF; DNA: TGTGCCAGCAGTGAAGGACAGACCAAAAATGAAAAACTGTTTTTT
size: -; V: TRBV2; D: TRBD2; J: TRBJ2-1; CDR3: CASSEQFLAGDNEQFF; DNA: TGTGCCAGCAGTGAGCAGTTCCTAGCGGGGGACAATGAGCAGTTCTTC
size: -; V: TRBV5-1; D: TRBD1; J: TRBJ2-5; CDR3: CASSWRTGDETQYF; DNA: TGCGCCAGCAGCTGGAGGACAGGGGACGAGACCCAGTACTTC
size: -; V: TRBV14; D: -; J: TRBJ1-2; CDR3: CASSLRNGGHPQDGYTF; DNA: TGTGCCAGCAGCCTACGGAATGGAGGCCACCCTCAGGATGGCTACACCTTC
size: -; V: TRBV12-5; D: TRBD2; J: TRBJ2-1; CDR3: CASGLRGLASNEQFF; DNA: TGTGCTAGTGGTTTGCGGGGACTAGCGAGCAATGAGCAGTTCTTC
size: few; V: TRBV5-1; D: -; J: TRBJ2-2; CDR3: CASSSNRANTGELFF; DNA: TGCGCCAGCAGCTCTAACAGGGCAAACACCGGGGAGCTGTTTTTT
size: -; V: TRBV5-4; D: TRBD2; J: TRBJ2-3; CDR3: CASSLELAGRANRPDTQYF; DNA: TGTGCCAGCAGCTTGGAATTAGCGGGGCGGGCAAACCGCCCAGATACGCAGTATTTT
size: -; V: TRBV7-9; D: -; J: TRBJ1-2; CDR3: CASSLGEDYGYTF; DNA: TGTGCCAGCAGCTTAGGAGAAGACTATGGCTACACCTTC
size: -; V: TRBV29-1; D: TRBD2; J: TRBJ2-1; CDR3: CSVETGTSWKQFF; DNA: TGCAGCGTTGAAACCGGGACTAGCTGGAAGCAGTTCTTC
size: few; V: TRBV5-1; D: -; J: TRBJ2-7; CDR3: CASSLAPGADEQYF; DNA: TGCGCCAGCAGCTTGGCCCCGGGTGCGGACGAGCAGTACTTC
size: -; V: TRBV19; D: TRBD2; J: TRBJ2-3; CDR3: CASRVAGAADTQYF; DNA: TGTGCCAGTAGGGTAGCGGGGGCCGCAGATACGCAGTATTTT
size: few; V: TRBV9; D: -; J: TRBJ2-1; CDR3: CASSVELENEQFF; DNA: TGTGCCAGCAGCGTAGAGCTCGAGAATGAGCAGTTCTTC
size: -; V: TRBV6-4; D: TRBD1; J: TRBJ2-7; CDR3: CASSIDRAGEQYF; DNA: TGTGCCAGCAGTATCGACAGGGCGGGCGAGCAGTACTTC
size: few; V: TRBV4-1; D: -; J: TRBJ1-5; CDR3: CASSQPRRGIGLNQPQHF; DNA: TGCGCCAGCAGCCAGCCTAGGAGAGGGATAGGGCTCAATCAGCCCCAGCATTTT
size: -; V: TRBV30; D: TRBD1; J: TRBJ1-2; CDR3: CAGGPTGGYSYTF; DNA: TGTGCCGGGGGGCCTACAGGGGGCTATAGCTACACCTTC
size: -; V: TRBV18; D: TRBD2; J: TRBJ2-3; CDR3: CASSPGGTDTQYF; DNA: TGTGCCAGCTCACCGGGGGGGACAGATACGCAGTATTTT
size: -; V: TRBV5-1; D: TRBD2; J: TRBJ2-7; CDR3: CASSLDPGGAYEQYF; DNA: TGCGCCAGCAGCTTGGACCCCGGGGGGGCCTACGAGCAGTACTTC
size: -; V: TRBV5-6; D: TRBD2; J: TRBJ2-1; CDR3: CASSDLGGGGTYNEQFF; DNA: TGTGCCAGCAGCGATCTAGGCGGGGGGGGCACCTACAATGAGCAGTTCTTC
size: -; V: TRBV4-3; D: -; J: TRBJ1-6; CDR3: CASRKGRGVSYNSPLHF; DNA: TGCGCCAGCCGGAAGGGCCGGGGGGTTTCCTATAATTCACCCCTCCACTTT
size: -; V: TRBV14; D: TRBD1; J: TRBJ1-6; CDR3: CASSQTTGGGSPLHF; DNA: TGTGCCAGCAGCCAAACCACAGGGGGGGGCTCACCCCTCCACTTT
size: few; V: TRBV5-1; D: -; J: TRBJ2-1; CDR3: CASSTSPRGSSYNEQFF; DNA: TGCGCCAGCAGCACATCTCCCAGGGGTAGCTCCTACAATGAGCAGTTCTTC
size: -; V: TRBV2; D: -; J: TRBJ1-4; CDR3: CASSPRREEKLFF; DNA: TGTGCCAGCAGTCCCCGGAGGGAGGAAAAACTGTTTTTT
size: -; V: TRBV7-9; D: TRBD1; J: TRBJ2-3; CDR3: CASSTGQGSTDTQYF; DNA: TGTGCCAGCAGTACCGGACAGGGCAGCACAGATACGCAGTATTTT
size: -; V: TRBV5-1; D: TRBD1; J: TRBJ2-7; CDR3: CASSLARTGGSGSYEQYF; DNA: TGCGCCAGCAGCCTTGCTCGGACAGGGGGCAGTGGGTCCTACGAGCAGTACTTC
size: few; V: TRBV5-1; D: TRBD1; J: TRBJ2-1; CDR3: CASSLVAGTGPNEQFF; DNA: TGCGCCAGCAGCTTGGTCGCAGGGACAGGACCTAATGAGCAGTTCTTC
size: few; V: TRBV7-2; D: -; J: TRBJ2-5; CDR3: CASSLVGGRPQGTQYF; DNA: TGTGCCAGCAGCTTAGTGGGTGGCAGGCCGCAAGGGACCCAGTACTTC